This T cell receptor beta chain originates from a study of cytomegalovirus exposure and HLA in healthy donors (dated by TCRdb to 2015 to 2018). Regarding the study in general: In an earlier analysis of fewer than 750 of the donors, 250 to 350 Gb of sequence data and just under 120 million unique TCR beta sequences from about 190 million T cells were reported. An early release covering about 600 HLA-typed donors comprised approximately 300 gigabases of sequencing data and around 80 million unique TCR sequences. Of the roughly 430 genotyped donors, around 81% fell in the genetic ancestry cluster associated with self-reported Caucasian donors. The study was designed to test whether signatures of past pathogen exposure could be identified by cataloging public T cell receptors. The study used immunosequencing to profile the T cell repertoires of several hundred subjects and linked those repertoires to cytomegalovirus serostatus. Along with the roughly 700-subject first cohort, a separate validation cohort of over 90 different subjects was used. To predict cytomegalovirus infection status, the study combined high-throughput TCR immunosequencing, statistical association of individual TCRs with disease status, and machine learning. In a later analysis, previously published TCR beta repertoires from about 670 donors were re-analyzed and high-resolution HLA genotyping was added so that TCR occurrence patterns could be studied. The later analysis used no new phenotypic data to find candidate immune exposures, relying instead on TCR beta sequences and their occurrence across donors. An earlier analysis of approximately 630 of the donors applied high-throughput TCR beta sequencing to assess whether each TCR beta V gene segment acted as functional or pseudogenic. Donor age, sex, ethnicity and CMV serostatus were collected together with the repertoire data. Genome-wide SNP genotypes for about three fifths of the roughly 700 donors were used in a later genetic analysis, which treated that subset as a discovery cohort. Every repertoire in the discovery cohort had been generated on one and the same sequencing platform. HLA typing included class I and class II loci at four-digit resolution. The number of typed donors differed by locus: about 620-640 for A, B, C, DRB1 and DQB1; some 500 for DQA1; approximately 600 for DPA1; and some 430 for DPB1. About five DR-DQ haplotypes were treated as single units for association and clustering because of strong linkage in the cohort. Across roughly 420 genotyped donors of the cohort, an average of approximately 220,000 unique TCR beta nucleotide sequences per donor were sequenced, and about a sixth of those sequences were non-productive.

As concerns this clone: Its antigen is not yet known. Base qualities are missing; no much larger clone stands one base away.

The cohort was made up of about 670 healthy bone marrow donors. All cohort members were sampled while nominally healthy, although unrecorded immune exposures were likely present. The donor was CMV seropositive and belonged to the group of 250 to 300 seropositive cohort members. A peripheral blood sample was collected from each donor, and TCR beta sequencing was performed on peripheral blood mononuclear cells. Genomic DNA was extracted from the blood cell samples with the Qiagen DNeasy Blood Extraction Kit. Beyond this particular receptor, the publication reports: HLA typing was unavailable for some donors at each locus, so association tests used only the typed subset. Linkage disequilibrium might explain the correlated functional status among segregating V segments, but an unknown experimental factor could not be excluded. An association between a missense DCLRE1C variant and V-gene and J-gene trimming of TCR beta chains was found in a later genetic analysis and replicated in an independent cohort. A later analysis found that HLA-associated TCR beta chains were more clonally expanded and had lower generation probabilities than equally common non-associated chains. Over 15 rarely observed V segments, including chromosome 9 orphons, were excluded from the earlier analysis of some 590 of the donors because counts were too low. In a later analysis, several top co-occurrence clusters were reported to appear linked to parvovirus B19, influenza, CMV and Epstein-Barr virus. When HLA alleles, especially DR and DQ, strongly co-occurred, TCR associations were difficult to assign to individual alleles. Sequencing depth was assumed to be roughly uniform across donors in the presence/absence analyses, though that assumption may not hold. CMV serostatus was the only immune exposure information available for the cohort. According to a later genetic analysis, donors in an Asian-associated ancestry cluster had fewer N-insertions in productive TCRs than the approximately 610-donor mean. The 87-base-pair reads could not distinguish some IMGT-functional V segments, including TRBV6-2 and TRBV6-3, so those segments were excluded. Broadly in line with IMGT annotations, most TCR beta V segments showed up in productive rearrangements about 87% or about 30% of the time in an earlier analysis of a few hundred of the donors. A further reported finding was that TCR beta sequences accurately predicted the HLA-A and HLA-B alleles for most subjects in the first cohort. A later analysis associated 16,951 TCR beta sequences with specific HLA alleles at a false discovery rate of 0.05. Cytomegalovirus status was reported to be diagnosed by the classifier with high specificity and sensitivity in both the original and validation cohorts. Most TCR sequences were observed very rarely across donors, whereas some public TCRs were present in many individuals. A later analysis found that TCR association rates varied across HLA loci, with DRB1 alleles showing the most associated TCRs and HLA-C alleles the fewest. A total of 164 TCR beta chains were listed by the study as associated with cytomegalovirus. It was suggested by the authors that the approach could potentially be generalized to other disease states and immunological phenotypes. A group of highly shared sequence variants was considered likely to be a technical artifact of the sequencing pipeline. A few of the identified cytomegalovirus-associated TCR beta chains were confirmed in vitro to be specific for cytomegalovirus antigens. Most CMV-associated TCR beta chains appeared to be HLA-restricted in a later analysis, and the HLA associations seemed to be driven largely by CMV exposure. This cohort had only TCR beta chains sequenced, and the lack of alpha or paired-chain data limited which features could be detected.

The library relied on the immunoSEQ multiplex PCR assay. For the multiplex PCR, a mixture combining 60 forward primers for TCR Vbeta segments and 13 reverse primers for TCR Jbeta segments was used. A multiplex PCR assay on genomic DNA amplified the CDR3 region of rearranged TCR beta genes. On the Illumina HiSeq System, the amplified TCR beta libraries were sequenced as 87-base-pair reads. The study's processing was this. In a later analysis, approximately 74 million unique TCR beta chains were counted across the 500 to 850 repertoires, and roughly 11 million of these chains were shared by at least two donors. Raw reads were error-corrected and collapsed into unique sequences with a nearest-neighbor algorithm that merged closely related sequences to remove PCR and sequencing errors. To assign V, D and J gene segments, CDR3 sequences were aligned to IMGT reference sequences. For a sequence to be retained, a match of at least six nucleotides to both a V gene segment and a J gene segment was required. Rearrangements were classified as productive when the CDR3 lacked stop codons and remained in frame with V and J, and all other rearrangements were classified as non-productive. CDR3 was defined by IMGT convention, running from the second conserved V-encoded cysteine to the conserved J-encoded phenylalanine. In an earlier analysis of some 550 of the donors, sequences lacking an unambiguous match to a single V gene segment were excluded. An earlier analysis of about 590 of the donors classified V segments as functional when productive rearrangements were above 56.7% and as segregating when the standard deviation between donors was above 5%. A statistical classification framework was built to diagnose cytomegalovirus status from the catalog of TCR beta chain sequences. In a later analysis, TCR nucleotide sequences were compared against IMGT/GENE-DB human TR gene sequences so that V and J genes could be assigned. Using the TCRdist pipeline, a later analysis assigned CDR3 sequences along with most-parsimonious VDJ recombination scenarios. In a later analysis, every TCR beta chain was defined by the combination of its CDR3 amino acid sequence and its V-gene family, and reads without a unique V-gene family were dropped. To address suspected cross-contamination and a sequencing artifact, a later analysis removed a few hundred highly shared, low-generation-probability nucleotide sequences. In a later analysis, a clonal expansion index was calculated for each public chain from normalized within-repertoire ranks of inferred template counts. In a later analysis, generation probabilities were computed with a VDJ recombination model fitted to out-of-frame rearrangements, and the resulting probabilities were checked against IGoR. Hypergeometric tests were used in a later analysis to score TCR-TCR, TCR-HLA and TCR-CMV co-occurrence, with a repertoire-size bias correction applied to the TCR pairs. In a later analysis, false discovery rates were estimated by permuting HLA or CMV assignments 20 times. In a later analysis, co-occurring TCRs were grouped using DBSCAN, with TCRdist sequence similarity added in when clustering inside HLA-allele-positive subsets. Repertoires with fewer than 30,000 or more than 120,000 public chains were left out of co-occurrence clustering, as were a handful of repertoires with anomalous nucleotide sharing. TCRdb holds this immuneACCESS table with in-frame rearrangements only. Some clones are missing; in checked studies, unresolved V genes explain under half, and the rest has no known cause. That table is the source of V, J and clone size, and D and trimming were worked out from the DNA. The sample records approximately 150,000 clones, approximately 84% of which are singletons. Of the sample, around 2.6% is held by the ten largest clones.

The CDR3 runs 14 residues from the cysteine to the valine. The sequence is cut down to CDR3 DNA, 42 bases in frame from base 1. CDR1 and CDR2, per the germline V gene (reference sequence), are SGHKS and YYEKEE. The junction shows trimming of 4 bases on V and 3 bases on J, and the gene matches do not reach 5 bases of it. Recombination connected TRBV5-5 to TRBJ2-7, and 9 junctional nucleotides match TRBD1. The receptor was derived from a man between 25 and 39 years old in good health and CMV-seropositive. The sample was PBMCs. The DNA is as follows: TGTGCCAGCAGCCCGGTGGACAGGGGCTACGAGCAGTACGTC. Its product reads: CASSPVDRGYEQYV.